Presented here are 2 T cell receptor beta chains from one specimen sequenced in a study of CD8+ T cells in alopecia areata. After isolation, RNA underwent reverse transcription to generate cDNA as the sequencing template. Generated by immunoSEQ multiplex PCR, the TCRdb table keeps only in-frame clones and is missing some. Here the sample spans around 150,000 clones, approximately 65% being singletons. The specimen was CD8+ T cells sorted from blood. Source of these receptors: a human donor in good health.

The V gene is TRBV5-1, the J gene TRBJ2-7; 9 nucleotides match TRBD2. Germline V lookup: CDR1 SGHRS, CDR2 YFSETQ. The V gene end was trimmed by 0 bases and the J gene end by 2 bases; junction bases not matched to a gene: 9. The CDR3 spans 17 residues. DNA of the CDR3: TGCGCCAGCAGCTTGGGAGCGGGAGGTCTTAACGCCTACGAGCAGTACTTC. It encodes CASSLGAGGLNAYEQYF. Full variable domain (rest looked up from reference TRBV5-1 and TRBJ2-7): KAGVTQTPRYLIKTRGQQVTLSCSPISGHRSVSWYQQTPGQGLQFLFEYFSETQRNKGNFPGRFSGRQFSNSRSEMNVSTLELGDSALYLCASSLGAGGLNAYEQYFGPGTRLTVT.

The chain joins TRBV27 to TRBJ1-2; D is unresolved. This CDR3 is built from 14 residues. V lost 0 bases, J lost 3 bases, and 8 bases lay in between. Germline V lookup: CDR1 MNHEY, CDR2 SMNVEV (reference sequence). The CDR3 sequence: CASSLSPVDYGYTF. CDR3 coding DNA: TGTGCCAGCAGTTTATCGCCAGTGGACTATGGCTACACCTTC.